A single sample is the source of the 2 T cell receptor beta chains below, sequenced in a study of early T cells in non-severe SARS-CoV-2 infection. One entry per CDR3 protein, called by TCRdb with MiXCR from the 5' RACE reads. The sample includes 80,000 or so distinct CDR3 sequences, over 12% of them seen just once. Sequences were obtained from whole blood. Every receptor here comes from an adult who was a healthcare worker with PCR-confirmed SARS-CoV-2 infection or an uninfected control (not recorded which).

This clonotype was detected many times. This CDR3 is CASSEYRGAGQALYEQYF. The CDR3, as DNA: TGTGCCAGCAGTGAATATCGGGGAGCGGGACAGGCGCTTTACGAGCAGTACTTC. The chain joins TRBV25-1 to TRBJ2-7; TRBD1 is a possible D gene (8 bases). This CDR3 spans 18 amino acids. The V gene's germline CDR1 is MGHDK and CDR2 SYGVNS. The V end lost 0 bases, the J end lost 4 bases, and 22 bases lay between the germline ends.

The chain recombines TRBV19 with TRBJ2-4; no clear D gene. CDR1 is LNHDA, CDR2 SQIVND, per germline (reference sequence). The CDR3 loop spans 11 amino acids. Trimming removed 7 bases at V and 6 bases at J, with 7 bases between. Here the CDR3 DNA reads TGTGCCAGTACATTTGGAAACATTCAGTACTTC. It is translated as CASTFGNIQYF.